This T cell receptor (beta chain) comes out of a study of T cell responses to AZD1222 COVID-19 vaccine. General study points: Repertoire collection took place solely once the T cell response had peaked. Spike regions recognized by vaccine-associated CD4 TCRs spanned the protein, led by 160-218 and 743-854. The sample set comprised mostly white British donors with more females, and clonal diversity was possibly underestimated.

This clone was recorded only once. What it binds is not known. The CDR3 covers 15 residues. In germline, CDR1 is SGDLS, CDR2 YYNGEE. Trimming took 4 bases from V and 8 from J; bases not matched to a gene: 8. The repertoire was sequenced with immunoSEQ multiplex PCR; TCRdb's copy has only in-frame clones and lacks some. The repertoire has 150,000 to 190,000 clones, 87% of them found once; the top ten carry roughly 9.7%. The chain has TRBV9 and TRBJ1-4; 10 bases align to TRBD1. The sequence came from an adult who received the AZD1222 COVID-19 vaccine. Sequences were derived from peripheral blood, sampled 28 days after the second AZD1222 dose. The CDR3 DNA reads as TGTGCCAGCAGCTCAAGACAGGGGGCTACAGAAAAACTGTTTTTT. Encoded protein: CASSSRQGATEKLFF.